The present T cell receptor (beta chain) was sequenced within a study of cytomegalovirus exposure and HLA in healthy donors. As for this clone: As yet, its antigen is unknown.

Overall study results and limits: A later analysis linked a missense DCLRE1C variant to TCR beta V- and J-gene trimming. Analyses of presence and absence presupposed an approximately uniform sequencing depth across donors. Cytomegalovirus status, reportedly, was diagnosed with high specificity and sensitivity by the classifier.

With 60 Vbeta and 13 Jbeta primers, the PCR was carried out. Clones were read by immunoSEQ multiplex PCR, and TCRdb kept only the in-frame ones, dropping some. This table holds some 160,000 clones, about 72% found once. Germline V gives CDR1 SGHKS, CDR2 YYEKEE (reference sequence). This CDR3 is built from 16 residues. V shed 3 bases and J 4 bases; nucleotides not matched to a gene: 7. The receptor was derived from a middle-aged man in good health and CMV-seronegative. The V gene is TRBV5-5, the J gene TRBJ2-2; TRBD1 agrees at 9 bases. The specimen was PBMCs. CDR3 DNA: TGTGCCAGCAGCTATTATCCGGGACAGGGCACCGGGGAGCTGTTTTTT. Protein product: CASSYYPGQGTGELFF. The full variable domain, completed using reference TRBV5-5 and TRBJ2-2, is DAGVTQSPTHLIKTRGQQVTLRCSPISGHKSVSWYQQVLGQGPQFIFQYYEKEERGRGNFPDRFSARQFPNYSSELNVNALLLGDSALYLCASSYYPGQGTGELFFGEGSRLTVL.